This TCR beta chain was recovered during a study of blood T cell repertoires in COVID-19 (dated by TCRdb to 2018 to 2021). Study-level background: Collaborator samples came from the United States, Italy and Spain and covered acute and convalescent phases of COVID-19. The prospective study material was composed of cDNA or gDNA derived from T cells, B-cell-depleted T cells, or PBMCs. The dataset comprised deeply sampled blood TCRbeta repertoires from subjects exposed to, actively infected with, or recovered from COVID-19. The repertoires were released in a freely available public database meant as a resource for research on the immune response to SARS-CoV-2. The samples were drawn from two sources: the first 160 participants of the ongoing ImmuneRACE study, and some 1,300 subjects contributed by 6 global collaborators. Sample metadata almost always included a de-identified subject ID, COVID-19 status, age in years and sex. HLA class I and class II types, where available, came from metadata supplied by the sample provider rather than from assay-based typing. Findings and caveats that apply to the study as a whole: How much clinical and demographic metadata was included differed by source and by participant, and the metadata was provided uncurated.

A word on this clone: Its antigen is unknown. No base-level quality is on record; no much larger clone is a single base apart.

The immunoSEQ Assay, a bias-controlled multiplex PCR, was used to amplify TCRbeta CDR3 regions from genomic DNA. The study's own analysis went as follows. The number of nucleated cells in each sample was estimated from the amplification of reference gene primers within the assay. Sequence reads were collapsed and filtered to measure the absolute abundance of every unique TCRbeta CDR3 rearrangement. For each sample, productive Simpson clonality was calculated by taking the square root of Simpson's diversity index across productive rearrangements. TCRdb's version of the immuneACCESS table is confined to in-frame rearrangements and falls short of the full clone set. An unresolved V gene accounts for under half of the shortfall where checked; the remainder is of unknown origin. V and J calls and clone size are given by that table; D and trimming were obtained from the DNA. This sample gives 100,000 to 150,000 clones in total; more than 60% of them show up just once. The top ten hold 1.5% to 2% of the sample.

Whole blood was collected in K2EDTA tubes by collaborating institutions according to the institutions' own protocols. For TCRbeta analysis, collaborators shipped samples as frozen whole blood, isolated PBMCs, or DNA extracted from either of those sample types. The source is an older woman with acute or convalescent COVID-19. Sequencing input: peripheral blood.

The CDR3 in this case is CASSLTWGQKNTEAFF. In nucleotides, the sequence is TGTGCCAGCAGCTTAACTTGGGGACAGAAGAACACTGAAGCTTTCTTT. The chain couples TRBV11-2 to TRBJ1-1, with TRBD1 identical over 7 junction bases. CDR1 is given as SGHAT and CDR2 as FQNNGV, both from the germline V gene. From its cysteine to its phenylalanine, the CDR3 spans 16 amino acids. Just the 48-base CDR3 DNA is kept, in frame starting at base 1. V lost 2 bases and J lost 1 base, and the count of bases not matched to a germline gene is 7.